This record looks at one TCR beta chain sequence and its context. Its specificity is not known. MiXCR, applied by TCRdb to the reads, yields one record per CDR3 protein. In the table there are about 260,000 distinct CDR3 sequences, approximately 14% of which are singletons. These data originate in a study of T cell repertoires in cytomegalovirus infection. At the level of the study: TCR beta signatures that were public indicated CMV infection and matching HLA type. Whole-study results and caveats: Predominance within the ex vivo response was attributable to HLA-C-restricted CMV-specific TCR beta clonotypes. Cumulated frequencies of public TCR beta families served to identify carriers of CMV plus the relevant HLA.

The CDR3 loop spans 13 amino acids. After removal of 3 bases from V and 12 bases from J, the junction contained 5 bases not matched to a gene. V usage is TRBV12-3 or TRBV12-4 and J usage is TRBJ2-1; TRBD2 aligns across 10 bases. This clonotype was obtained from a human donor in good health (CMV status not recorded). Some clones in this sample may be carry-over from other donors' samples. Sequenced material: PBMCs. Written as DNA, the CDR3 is TGTGCCAGCAGTTTCAGGACTAGCGGTACGCAGTTCTTC. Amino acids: CASSFRTSGTQFF.